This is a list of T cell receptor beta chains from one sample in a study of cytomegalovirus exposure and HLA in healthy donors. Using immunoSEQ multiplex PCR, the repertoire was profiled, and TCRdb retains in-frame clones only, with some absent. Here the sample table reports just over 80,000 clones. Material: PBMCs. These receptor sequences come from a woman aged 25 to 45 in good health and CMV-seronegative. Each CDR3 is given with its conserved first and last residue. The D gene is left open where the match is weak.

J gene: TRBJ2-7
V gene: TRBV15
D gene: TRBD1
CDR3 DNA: TGTGCCACCAGCCCCCGGACAGGTATCTACGAGCAGTACTTC
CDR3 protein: CATSPRTGIYEQYF

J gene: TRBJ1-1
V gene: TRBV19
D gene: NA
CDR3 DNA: TGTGCCAGTAGTATTCTCGACAGACCGAACACTGAAGCTTTCTTT
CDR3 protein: CASSILDRPNTEAFF

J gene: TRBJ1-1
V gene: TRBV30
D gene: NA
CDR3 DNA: TGTGCCTGGAGAGAGGGCTATTGGAACACTGAAGCTTTCTTT
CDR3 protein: CAWREGYWNTEAFF

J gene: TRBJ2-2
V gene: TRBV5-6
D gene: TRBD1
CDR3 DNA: TGTGCCAGCAGCTTGGATAGGGGGCTGACGAACACCGGGGAGCTGTTTTTT
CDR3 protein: CASSLDRGLTNTGELFF

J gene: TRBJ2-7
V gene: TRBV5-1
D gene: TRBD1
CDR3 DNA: TGCGCCAGCAGCTTGGTTCCGACAGGGGGGTCGGACGAGCAGTACTTC
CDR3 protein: CASSLVPTGGSDEQYF

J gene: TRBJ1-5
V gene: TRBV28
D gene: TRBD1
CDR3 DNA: TGTGCCAACAGCCATATACAGGGGAATCAGCCCCAGCATTTT
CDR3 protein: CANSHIQGNQPQHF

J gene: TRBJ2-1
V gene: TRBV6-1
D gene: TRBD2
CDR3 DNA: TGTGCCAGCAGTGAATTTATTGCGGGGGGGCAGGATGAGCAGTTCTTC
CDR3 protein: CASSEFIAGGQDEQFF

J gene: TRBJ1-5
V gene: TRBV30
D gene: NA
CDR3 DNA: TGTGCCTGGAGTGTGGGGGGTAATTATCAGCACCAGCATTTT
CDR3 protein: CAWSVGGNYQHQHF

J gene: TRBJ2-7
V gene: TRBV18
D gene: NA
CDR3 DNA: TGTGCCAGCTCACGTGCGGGGTCCTACGAGCAGTACTTC
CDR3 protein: CASSRAGSYEQYF

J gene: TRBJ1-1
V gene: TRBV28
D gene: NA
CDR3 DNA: TGTGCCAGCAGTTCTACCGGACTTACCGTGAACACTGAAGCTTTCTTT
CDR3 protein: CASSSTGLTVNTEAFF

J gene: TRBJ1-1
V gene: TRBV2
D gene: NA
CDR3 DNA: TGTGCCAGCAGTCGGACACGGGACACTGAAGCTTTCTTT
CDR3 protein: CASSRTRDTEAFF

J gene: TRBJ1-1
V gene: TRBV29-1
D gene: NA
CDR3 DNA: TGCAGCGTTGGGCAGTTCATGAACACTGAAGCTTTCTTT
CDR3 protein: CSVGQFMNTEAFF

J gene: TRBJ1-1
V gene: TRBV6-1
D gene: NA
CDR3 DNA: TGTGCCAGCAGTGAATCAGTCATGAACACTGAAGCTTTCTTT
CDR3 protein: CASSESVMNTEAFF

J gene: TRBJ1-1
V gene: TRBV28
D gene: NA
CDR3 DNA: TGTGCCAGCAGTTTCTCCCGCGGTGGGAACACTGAAGCTTTCTTT
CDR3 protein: CASSFSRGGNTEAFF

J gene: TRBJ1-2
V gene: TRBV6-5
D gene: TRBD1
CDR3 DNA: TGTGCCAGCAGTAAAAGGACAGGAGGGTATGGCTACACCTTC
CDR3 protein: CASSKRTGGYGYTF

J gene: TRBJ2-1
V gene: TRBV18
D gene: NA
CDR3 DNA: TGTGCCAGCTCGGGGGCGCTCGCCTACAATGAGCAGTTCTTC
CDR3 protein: CASSGALAYNEQFF

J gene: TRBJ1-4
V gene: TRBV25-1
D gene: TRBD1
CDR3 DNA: TGTGCCAGCAGCCAATGGACAGGGACGTCGGAAAAACTGTTTTTT
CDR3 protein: CASSQWTGTSEKLFF

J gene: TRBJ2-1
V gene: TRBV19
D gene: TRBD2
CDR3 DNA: TGTGCCAGTAGAACTAGCGGGGGACACAATGAGCAGTTCTTC
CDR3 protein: CASRTSGGHNEQFF

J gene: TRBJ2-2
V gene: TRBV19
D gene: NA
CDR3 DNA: TGTGCCAGTAGGGTGCAGGGTCGGAACACCGGGGAGCTGTTTTTT
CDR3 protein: CASRVQGRNTGELFF

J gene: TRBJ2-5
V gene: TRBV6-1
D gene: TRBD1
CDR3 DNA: TGTGCCTCCTCACCCGGGACAGGGGAGGTAGAGACCCAGTACTTC
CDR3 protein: CASSPGTGEVETQYF

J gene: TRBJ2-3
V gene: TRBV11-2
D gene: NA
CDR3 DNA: TGTGCCAGCAGCTCTCGCAGGTTCACAGATACGCAGTATTTT
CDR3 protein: CASSSRRFTDTQYF

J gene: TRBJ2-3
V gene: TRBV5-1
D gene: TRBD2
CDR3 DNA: TGCGCCAGCAGCTCGGGGGGGGATACGCAGTATTTT
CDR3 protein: CASSSGGDTQYF

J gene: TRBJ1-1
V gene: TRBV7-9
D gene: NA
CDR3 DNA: TGTGCCAGCAGCCCCGGGATTGAAGCTTTCTTT
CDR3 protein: CASSPGIEAFF

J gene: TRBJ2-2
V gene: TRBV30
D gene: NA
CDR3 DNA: TGTGCCTGGAGTAGGAGGAGAGGACAGACGAACACCGGGGAGCTGTTTTTT
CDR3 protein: CAWSRRRGQTNTGELFF

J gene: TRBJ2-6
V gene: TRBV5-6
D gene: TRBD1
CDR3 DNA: TGTGCCAGCAGTCAGGGGGTTGGGGCCAACGTCCTGACTTTC
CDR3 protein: CASSQGVGANVLTF

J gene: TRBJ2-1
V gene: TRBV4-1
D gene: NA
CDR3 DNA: TGCGCCAGCAGCCAAGACAGGGGTCCCTCCTACAATGAGCAGTTCTTC
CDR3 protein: CASSQDRGPSYNEQFF

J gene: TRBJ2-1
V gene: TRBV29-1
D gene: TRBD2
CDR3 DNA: TGCAGCGTGGGAGCGCGCGGGGGATACAATGAGCAGTTCTTC
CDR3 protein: CSVGARGGYNEQFF

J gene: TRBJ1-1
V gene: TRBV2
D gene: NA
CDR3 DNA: TGTGCCAGCAGTGAAACATATTTGTCTGAAGCTTTCTTT
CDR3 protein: CASSETYLSEAFF

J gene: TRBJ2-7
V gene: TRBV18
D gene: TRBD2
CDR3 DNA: TGTGCCAGCTCACCAAGGGCGGGAGGGGCCTACGAGCAGTACTTC
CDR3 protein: CASSPRAGGAYEQYF

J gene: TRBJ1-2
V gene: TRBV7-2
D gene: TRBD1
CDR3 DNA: TGTGCCAGCAGCCCAAGGGACAGGGGAGGGGGTGGCTACACCTTC
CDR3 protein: CASSPRDRGGGGYTF

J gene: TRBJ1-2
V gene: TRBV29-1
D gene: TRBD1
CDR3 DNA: TGCAGCGTTGAACGTCAAGACAGGGCCTATGGCTACACCTTC
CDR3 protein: CSVERQDRAYGYTF

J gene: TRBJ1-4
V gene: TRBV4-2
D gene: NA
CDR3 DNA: TGTGCCAGCAGTCTACGGGCTAATGAAAAACTGTTTTTT
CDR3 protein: CASSLRANEKLFF

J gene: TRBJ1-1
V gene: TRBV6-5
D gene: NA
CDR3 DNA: TGTGCCAGCAGTTACTCGCCAGAAACCAATGAAGCTTTCTTT
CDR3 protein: CASSYSPETNEAFF

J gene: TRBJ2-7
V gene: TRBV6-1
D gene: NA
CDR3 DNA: TGTGCCAGTGGGGCCCCTGGATCCTACGAGCAGTACTTC
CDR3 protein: CASGAPGSYEQYF

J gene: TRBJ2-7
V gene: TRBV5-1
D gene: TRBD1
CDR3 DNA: TGCGCCAGCAGCCCCGGGACAGGGGCTTACGAGCAGTACTTC
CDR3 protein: CASSPGTGAYEQYF

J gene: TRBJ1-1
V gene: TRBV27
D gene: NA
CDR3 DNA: TGTGCCAGCAGTTTATTCCCCGGGAACACTGAAGCTTTCTTT
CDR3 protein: CASSLFPGNTEAFF

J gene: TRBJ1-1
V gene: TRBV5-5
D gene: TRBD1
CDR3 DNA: TGTGCCAGCAGCCCGGGACAGACGAACACTGAAGCTTTCTTT
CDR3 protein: CASSPGQTNTEAFF

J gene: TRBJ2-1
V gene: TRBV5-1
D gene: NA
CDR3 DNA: TGCGCCAGCAGCCGAGGGGTTAGCGGCAATGAGCAGTTCTTC
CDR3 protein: CASSRGVSGNEQFF

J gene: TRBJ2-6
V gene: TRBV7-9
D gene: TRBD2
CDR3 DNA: TGTGCCAGCAGCTGGGGGGGTTCAGGGGCCAACGTCCTGACTTTC
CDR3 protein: CASSWGGSGANVLTF

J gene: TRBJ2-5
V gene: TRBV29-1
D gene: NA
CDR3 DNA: TGCAGCGTTGAGGGTTCCGGGGGAGAGACCCAGTACTTC
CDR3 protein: CSVEGSGGETQYF

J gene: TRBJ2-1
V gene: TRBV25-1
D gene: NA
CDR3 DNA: TGTGCCAGCAGTGCTGGGCAGGGGAGTCCTTACAATGAGCAGTTCTTC
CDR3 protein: CASSAGQGSPYNEQFF

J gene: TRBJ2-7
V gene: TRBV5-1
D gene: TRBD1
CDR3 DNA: TGCGCCAGCAGCTTGGAGGGACAGGCCTACGAGCAGTACTTC
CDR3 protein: CASSLEGQAYEQYF

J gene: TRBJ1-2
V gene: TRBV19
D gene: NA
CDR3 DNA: TGTGCCAGTAGTAGGAGCAACTCCTATGGCTACACCTTC
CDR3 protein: CASSRSNSYGYTF

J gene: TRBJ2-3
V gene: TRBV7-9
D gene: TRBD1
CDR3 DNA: TGTGCCAGCAACGACAGGGGGCAGAGCACAGATACGCAGTATTTT
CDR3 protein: CASNDRGQSTDTQYF

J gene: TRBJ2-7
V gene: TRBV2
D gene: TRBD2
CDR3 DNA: TGTGCCAGCTCGGGGGGGTACGAGCAGTACTTC
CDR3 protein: CASSGGYEQYF

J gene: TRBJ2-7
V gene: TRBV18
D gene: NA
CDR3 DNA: TGTGCCAGCTCCCCCGGGTCGCTCTACGAGCAGTACTTC
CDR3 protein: CASSPGSLYEQYF

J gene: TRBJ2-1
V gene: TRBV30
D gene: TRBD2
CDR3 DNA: TGTGCCTGGAGGGGGACTAGCGGGGGCCAATACAATGAGCAGTTCTTC
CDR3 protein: CAWRGTSGGQYNEQFF

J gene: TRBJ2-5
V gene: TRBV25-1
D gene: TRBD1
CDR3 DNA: TGTGCCAGCAGCGGGACAGGGACCTCTCTCGAGACCCAGTACTTC
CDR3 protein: CASSGTGTSLETQYF

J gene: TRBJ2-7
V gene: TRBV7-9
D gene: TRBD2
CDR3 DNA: TGTGCCAGCAGCCCCACCACAACTAGCGGGTTTACTCCCTACGAGCAGTACTTC
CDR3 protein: CASSPTTTSGFTPYEQYF

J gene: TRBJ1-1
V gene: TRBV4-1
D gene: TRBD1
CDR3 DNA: TGCGCCAGCAGCTTACACAGGGGGCCTAACACTGAAGCTTTCTTT
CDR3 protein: CASSLHRGPNTEAFF

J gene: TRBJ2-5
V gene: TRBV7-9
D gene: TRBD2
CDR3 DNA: TGTGCCAGCAGGCCCCCCCTAGCGGGGAGACAAGAGACCCAGTACTTC
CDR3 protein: CASRPPLAGRQETQYF

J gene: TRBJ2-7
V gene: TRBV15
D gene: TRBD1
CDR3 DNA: TGTGCCACCAGCACTGACAGGGCGAACGAGCAGTACTTC
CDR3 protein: CATSTDRANEQYF

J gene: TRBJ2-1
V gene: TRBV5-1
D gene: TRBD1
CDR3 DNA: TGCGCCAGCAGCTCGACAGGGCCGACTTACAATGAGCAGTTCTTC
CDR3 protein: CASSSTGPTYNEQFF

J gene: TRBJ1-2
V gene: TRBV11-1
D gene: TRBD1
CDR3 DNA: TGTGCCAGCAGCTCGGGACAGGGGAACTATGGCTACACCTTC
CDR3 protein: CASSSGQGNYGYTF

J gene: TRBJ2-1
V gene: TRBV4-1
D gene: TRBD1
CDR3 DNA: TGCGCCAGCAGCCGGACAGGTTTCGATGAGCAGTTCTTC
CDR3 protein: CASSRTGFDEQFF